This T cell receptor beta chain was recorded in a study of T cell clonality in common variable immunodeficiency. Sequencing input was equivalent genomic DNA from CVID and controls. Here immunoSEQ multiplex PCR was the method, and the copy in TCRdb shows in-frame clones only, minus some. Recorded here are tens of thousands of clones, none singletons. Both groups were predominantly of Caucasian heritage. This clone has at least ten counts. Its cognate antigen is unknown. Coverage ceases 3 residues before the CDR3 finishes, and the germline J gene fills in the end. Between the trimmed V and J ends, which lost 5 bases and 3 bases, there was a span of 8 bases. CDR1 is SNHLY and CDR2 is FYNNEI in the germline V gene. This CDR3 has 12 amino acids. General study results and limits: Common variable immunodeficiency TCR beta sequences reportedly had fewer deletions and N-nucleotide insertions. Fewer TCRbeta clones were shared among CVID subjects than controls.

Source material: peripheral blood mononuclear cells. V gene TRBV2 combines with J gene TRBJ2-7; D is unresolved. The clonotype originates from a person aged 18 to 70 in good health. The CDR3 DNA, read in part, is TGTGCCAGCAGTACCGGGTTCTACGAG. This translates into CASSTGFYE. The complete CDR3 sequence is CASSTGFYEQYF.